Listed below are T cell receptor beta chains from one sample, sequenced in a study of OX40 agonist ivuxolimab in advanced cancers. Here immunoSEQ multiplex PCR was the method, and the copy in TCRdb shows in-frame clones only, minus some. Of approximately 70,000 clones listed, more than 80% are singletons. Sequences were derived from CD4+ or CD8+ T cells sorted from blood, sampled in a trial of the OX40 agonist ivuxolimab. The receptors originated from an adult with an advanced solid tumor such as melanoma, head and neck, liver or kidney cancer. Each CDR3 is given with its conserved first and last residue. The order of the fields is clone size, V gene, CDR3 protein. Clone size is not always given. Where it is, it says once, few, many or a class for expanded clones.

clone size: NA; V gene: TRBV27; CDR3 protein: CASSASPVGVFEQYF
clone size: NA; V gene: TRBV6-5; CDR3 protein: CASKEGGQGAGEQYF
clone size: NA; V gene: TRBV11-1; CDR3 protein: CASSPRGYGYTF
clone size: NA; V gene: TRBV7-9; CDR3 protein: CASSLGQGIDEQYF
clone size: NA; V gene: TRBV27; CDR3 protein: CASSRYEGTNTGELFF
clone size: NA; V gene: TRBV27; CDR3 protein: CASSLRGTPQGVTEAFF
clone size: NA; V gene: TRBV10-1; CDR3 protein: CASSGNLGETQYF
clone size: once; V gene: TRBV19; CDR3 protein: CASSRPGADTDTQYF
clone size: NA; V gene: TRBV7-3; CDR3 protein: CASSLYSTYEQYF
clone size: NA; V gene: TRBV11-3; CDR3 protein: CASSTDWGTGELFF
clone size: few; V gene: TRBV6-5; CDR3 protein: CASTERTGYGYTF
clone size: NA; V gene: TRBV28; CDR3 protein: CASSPLAGADTQYF
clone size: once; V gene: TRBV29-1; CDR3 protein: CSVVRGEETQYF
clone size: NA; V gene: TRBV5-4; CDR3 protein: CASSGTSGSLAGELFF
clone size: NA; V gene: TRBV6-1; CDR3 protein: CANSGRSTDTQYF